Listed here is a single T cell receptor beta chain. Cohort 3 recovery required two negative PCRs, clearance, or symptom resolution. These data are taken from a study of blood T cell repertoires in COVID-19. Study information: Collection of acute and convalescent COVID-19 samples took place in the United States, Italy and Spain. Sample material is recorded as cDNA or gDNA derived from T cells, B-cell-depleted T cells, or PBMCs.

In the source study's methods: Reference gene primers were amplified, and this amplification served to estimate nucleated cell counts. Here immunoSEQ multiplex PCR was the method, and the copy in TCRdb shows in-frame clones only, minus some. D and trimming come from the DNA, and the V and J calls and clone size come from that table. The sample shows about 280,000 clones, approximately 81% of them seen only once. The CDR3 has 15 amino acids. V lost 3 bases and J 0 bases, leaving 9 bases between the germline ends. CDR1 and CDR2 from the germline V gene are LNHDA and SQIVND (reference sequence). The clonotype was recovered from a woman between 45 and 60 years old who had recovered from COVID-19. J is TRBJ2-1 and V is TRBV19; no clear D gene. Sequencing input: PBMCs or T cells enriched from blood (not recorded which). The CDR3 region is CASSILPGSYNEQFF. In DNA, the CDR3 is TGTGCCAGTAGTATTTTACCAGGCTCCTACAATGAGCAGTTCTTC.